The clone carrying this T cell receptor (beta chain) has at least ten counts. Priming of first-strand cDNA relied on TRAV- and TRBV-specific primers (covering alpha and beta chains). With a constant-region primer and a V-primer adapter, TCRs were subjected to approximately 21 PCR cycles of amplification. TCRdb re-analysed the reads in MiXCR, keeping a single row per CDR3 protein. Of tens of thousands of distinct CDR3 sequences listed, approximately 31% are singletons. This CDR3 comprises 16 residues. V gave up 4 bases and J gave up 4 bases, with 17 bases separating them. The germline gives CDR1 SGHDN, CDR2 FVKESK. Time point specified: before trial treatment. Donors, who were enrolled in a single-arm phase I dose-escalation trial, received nivolumab, ipilimumab, aspirin, low-dose cyclophosphamide and low-dose radiotherapy. All eligible patients presented with advanced solid tumors that contained no tumor-infiltrating lymphocytes.

The source of the sample is a study of low-dose radiotherapy and immunotherapy resistance in tumors. The wider study: Individuals in Cohort 2 had 1 Gy per fraction every two weeks, adding up to 13 Gy over 26 weeks. Aspirin 300 mg, taken orally and daily, was given to patients for four cycles from cycle 1 day 1.

V is TRBV14 and J is TRBJ2-1; D ambiguous. The TCR originated in a female donor with ovarian cancer. Sequencing was performed on PBMCs, taken before treatment. CDR3 in amino acids: CASSPYTPLGYNEQFF. The CDR3 nucleotides read TGTGCCAGCAGCCCCTACACTCCCTTGGGGTACAATGAGCAGTTCTTC.